These 25 T cell receptor beta chains came from one sample sequenced in a study of cytotoxic CD8 clonotypes in ibrutinib-treated CLL. Sequencing was performed with immunoSEQ multiplex PCR; in TCRdb, only in-frame clones are kept and a portion is missing. The data contain roughly 250,000 clones, around 70% of them singletons. The specimen was PBMCs, collected after 24 months of ibrutinib treatment. These receptors were collected from a human donor with chronic lymphocytic leukemia.

V is TRBV5-1 and J is TRBJ2-2; TRBD2 agrees at 11 bases. CDR3 length: 16 amino acids. Germline-derived CDR1 and CDR2 are SGHRS and YFSETQ. The V gene end was trimmed by 4 bases and the J gene end by 6 bases; junction bases not matched to a gene: 8. This CDR3 reads CASSLGTSGVSGELFF. The CDR3 coding sequence is TGCGCCAGCAGCCTCGGGACTAGCGGTGTTTCCGGGGAGCTGTTTTTT.

This chain joins TRBV7-8 and TRBJ2-1, with 8 bases fitting TRBD2. The J segment lost 1 base and the V segment lost 4 bases, leaving 9 bases of the junction unmatched. Germline CDR1 and CDR2: SGHVS and FQNEAQ. The CDR3 contains 17 residues. Written as DNA, the CDR3 is TGTGCCAGCAGCTCCACCCTAGCGGGTGGGTCCTACAATGAGCAGTTCTTC. Residues: CASSSTLAGGSYNEQFF.

This sequence joins TRBV27 and TRBJ2-7, with 7 bases fitting TRBD1. The CDR3 is 13 residues long. The V and J ends lost 8 bases and 3 bases, in that order; junction bases with no gene match: 7. CDR1 is MNHEY and CDR2 is SMNVEV in the germline V gene (reference sequence). The CDR3 reads CASRRTGLYEQYF. The DNA of the CDR3 is TGTGCCAGCCGCAGGACAGGACTCTACGAGCAGTACTTC.

This clone was detected once. J is TRBJ2-6 and V is TRBV5-5; TRBD1 matches 7 bases. This CDR3 spans 18 amino acids. Looked up from germline, CDR1 is SGHKS and CDR2 is YYEKEE (reference sequence). The junction had 8 bases not matched to a gene; V was cut back by 2 bases and J by 0 bases. CDR3 DNA sequence: TGTGCCAGCAGCTTTCCGACAGGGAGTCTCTCTGGGGCCAACGTCCTGACTTTC. Protein product: CASSFPTGSLSGANVLTF. Variable domain in full (rest from reference TRBV5-5 and TRBJ2-6): DAGVTQSPTHLIKTRGQQVTLRCSPISGHKSVSWYQQVLGQGPQFIFQYYEKEERGRGNFPDRFSARQFPNYSSELNVNALLLGDSALYLCASSFPTGSLSGANVLTFGAGSRLTVL.

This clone has a handful of counts. The chain joins TRBV29-1 to TRBJ2-3; no reliable D call. Per germline, CDR1 SQVTM and CDR2 ANQGSEA. The length of the CDR3 is 11 residues. V lost 6 bases and J 6 bases, leaving 10 bases between the germline ends. As DNA, the CDR3 is TGCAGCGTCACGACTGGGGATACGCAGTATTTT. This encodes CSVTTGDTQYF.

This clone was seen more than once but under ten times. This rearrangement joins TRBV6-6 to TRBJ1-3, with TRBD1 matching over 7 bases. From germline, CDR1 is MNHNY and CDR2 SVGAGI (reference sequence). CDR3 length equals 16 residues. After removal of 5 bases from V and 4 bases from J, the junction contained 11 bases not matched to a gene. CDR3 loop: CASSSYGTDSGNTIYF. CDR3 nucleotide sequence: TGTGCCAGCAGTAGCTACGGGACAGATTCAGGAAACACCATATATTTT.

The rearrangement links TRBV5-1 to TRBJ2-7; tentative D call: TRBD1 (6 bases). This CDR3 region has 13 residues. CDR1 and CDR2 (germline): SGHRS, YFSETQ. Deletions cut 0 bases from V and 6 bases from J, with 10 bases between. Here the CDR3 reads CASSLGQVPEQYF. The CDR3 coding sequence is TGCGCCAGCAGCTTGGGACAGGTCCCCGAGCAGTACTTC.

The genes are TRBV7-2 and TRBJ1-5; D not resolved. The CDR3 is 13 amino acids. Germline-derived CDR1 and CDR2 are SGHTA and FQGNSA. Trimming pared 6 bases from V and 1 base from J, leaving 7 bases between. CDR3 protein: CASRVGSNQPQHF. The CDR3 nucleotides are TGTGCCAGCAGGGTGGGAAGCAATCAGCCCCAGCATTTT.

The gene calls are TRBV2 and TRBJ2-3; perhaps TRBD2 as D (6 bases). The CDR3 is 13 residues long. Trimming cost V 11 bases and J 1 base, with 13 bases left between them. The V gene's germline CDR1 is SNHLY and CDR2 FYNNEI. CDR3 protein: CAGSGLRTDTQYF. The CDR3 bases are TGTGCCGGATCGGGACTCCGCACAGATACGCAGTATTTT.

The chain carries TRBV4-1 and TRBJ2-1; D call uncertain. The germline V gene has CDR1 MGHRA and CDR2 YSYEKL. With 0 bases removed from V and 9 bases from J, the gap between germline ends came to 12 bases. The CDR3 has 14 residues. CDR3 protein: CASSQDANWGEQFF. The CDR3 DNA reads as TGCGCCAGCAGCCAAGACGCCAATTGGGGTGAGCAGTTCTTC.

The V call is TRBV28, the J call TRBJ2-7, with TRBD1 identical over 7 bases. V lost 8 bases, J lost 5 bases, and 9 bases stayed unmatched. CDR3 length equals 13 residues. Germline assignment: CDR1 MDHEN and CDR2 SYDVKM. CDR3 nucleotide sequence: TGTGCCAGCTTTCTGAGAAGGGGGCACGAGCAGTACTTC. Its translation: CASFLRRGHEQYF.

The J gene is TRBJ2-2, the V gene TRBV29-1; 7 bases line up with TRBD1. The CDR3 is 13 amino acids. V was pared by 5 bases and J by 5 bases, with 5 bases of the junction left unmatched. Germline V gives CDR1 SQVTM, CDR2 ANQGSEA. CDR3 amino acids: CSVRTGWTGELFF. CDR3 DNA: TGCAGCGTTCGGACAGGCTGGACCGGGGAGCTGTTTTTT.

The V call is TRBV2, the J call TRBJ2-7, with D unclear. Per the germline V gene, CDR1 is SNHLY and CDR2 is FYNNEI. The CDR3 is 10 residues long. Trimming removed 4 bases from V and 5 bases from J, with 3 bases in between. Written as DNA, the CDR3 is TGTGCCAGCAGTGCTGACGAGCAGTACTTC. This translates into CASSADEQYF.

This clone was detected a few times. V gene TRBV19 combines with J gene TRBJ2-5; no clear D gene. Germline-derived CDR1 and CDR2 are LNHDA and SQIVND (reference sequence). CDR3 length: 13 amino acids. Between the trimmed V and J ends, which lost 7 bases and 5 bases, there was a span of 14 bases. In nucleotides, the CDR3 is TGTGCCAGTAATGTCAGGCCTGGTGAGACCCAGTACTTC. Its translation is CASNVRPGETQYF.

This chain links TRBV2 with TRBJ1-1, with 8 bases that match TRBD1. CDR1 is SNHLY and CDR2 is FYNNEI in the germline V gene. V lost 10 bases, J lost 4 bases, and 5 bases stayed unmatched. This CDR3 has 12 amino acids. The CDR3 sequence is CATRGQVTEAFF. The CDR3 DNA reads as TGTGCCACCAGGGGGCAGGTCACTGAAGCTTTCTTT.

V gene TRBV7-9 combines with J gene TRBJ2-7; 9 bases match TRBD2. The germline V gene has CDR1 SEHNR and CDR2 FQNEAQ (reference sequence). The CDR3 is made up of 17 amino acids. Trimming at V came to 4 bases and at J to 1 base, leaving 11 bases not matched to a gene. The CDR3 loop is CASSSASRREGSYEQYF. CDR3 nucleotides: TGTGCCAGCAGCTCCGCCTCACGGCGGGAGGGTTCCTACGAGCAGTACTTC.

This clone turned up a few times. The rearrangement uses TRBV9 and TRBJ1-2, with a tentative D call TRBD1 (5 bases). In germline, CDR1 is SGDLS, CDR2 YYNGEE. Trimming removed 3 bases from V and 8 bases from J, with 11 bases in between. The CDR3 is 12 amino acids. The CDR3 here is CASSAGAWGYTF. As DNA, the CDR3 is TGTGCCAGCAGCGCCGGGGCTTGGGGCTACACCTTC. The full variable domain, completed using reference TRBV9 and TRBJ1-2, is DSGVTQTPKHLITATGQRVTLRCSPRSGDLSVYWYQQSLDQGLQFLIQYYNGEERAKGNILERFSAQQFPDLHSELNLSSLELGDSALYFCASSAGAWGYTFGSGTRLTVV.

The chain joins TRBV7-2 to TRBJ2-5; no definite D call. Germline values: CDR1 SGHTA, CDR2 FQGNSA. V was shortened by 6 bases and J by 7 bases, with 9 bases between the two germline ends. The CDR3 sequence is 11 residues long. Here the CDR3 DNA reads TGTGCCAGCAGACTGTTGGGGACCCAGTACTTC. The encoded protein is CASRLLGTQYF.

V and J are TRBV18 and TRBJ2-1, with D maybe TRBD2 (5 bases). Trimming took 3 bases from V and 5 from J, leaving 11 bases between them. Germline V gene sequence: CDR1 KGHSH, CDR2 LQKENI. The CDR3 has 14 amino acids. CDR3 region: CASSPSDSHNEQFF. DNA of the CDR3: TGTGCCAGCTCACCCTCGGACTCTCACAATGAGCAGTTCTTC.

The CDR3 coding sequence is TGTGCCAGCAGTTTATGGGGCGCCGGTGGCTACACCTTC. This translates into CASSLWGAGGYTF. The J gene is TRBJ1-2, the V gene TRBV28, with unresolved D. Per germline, CDR1 MDHEN and CDR2 SYDVKM. The CDR3 covers 13 residues. Trimming stripped 0 bases from V and 7 bases from J, with 9 bases between.

The chain combines TRBV7-6 with TRBJ2-3; D unclear. The CDR3 length is 12 residues. V lost 3 bases to trimming and J lost 6 bases, with 7 bases between them. From germline, CDR1 is SGHVS and CDR2 FNYEAQ. The CDR3 here is CASSFRADTQYF. The CDR3 coding sequence is TGTGCCAGCAGCTTCCGGGCCGATACGCAGTATTTT.

This chain links TRBV7-2 with TRBJ1-1, with D uncertain. There are 12 residues in the CDR3. Trimming removed 5 bases from V and 1 base from J, with 5 bases in between. Germline CDR1 is SGHTA and CDR2 is FQGNSA. The CDR3 bases are TGTGCCAGCAGCACGTCGAACACTGAAGCTTTCTTT. This gives the protein CASSTSNTEAFF. Full variable domain (missing parts from reference TRBV7-2 and TRBJ1-1): GAGVSQSPSNKVTEKGKDVELRCDPISGHTALYWYRQSLGQGLEFLIYFQGNSAPDKSGLPSDRFSAERTGGSVSTLTIQRTQQEDSAVYLCASSTSNTEAFFGQGTRLTVV.

The CDR3 loop reads CASSLTGTGMDTQYF. CDR3 in DNA: TGTGCCAGCAGCTTAACGGGGACAGGGATGGATACGCAGTATTTT. The chain carries TRBV7-3 and TRBJ2-3; the match to TRBD1 covers 9 bases. Germline V lookup: CDR1 SGHTA, CDR2 FQGTGA. Trimming cost V 0 bases and J 6 bases; bases outside gene matches: 4. CDR3 size: 15 residues.

This clone has only one observation. V is TRBV13 and J is TRBJ2-1, with 11 bases aligning to TRBD1. The CDR3 has 15 amino acids. CDR1 is PRHDT and CDR2 is FYEKMQ in the germline V gene (reference sequence). V was pared by 6 bases and J by 6 bases, with 7 bases of the junction left unmatched. The CDR3 nucleotides are TGTGCCAGCAGTGATCCGGGACAGGGGGGCAATGAGCAGTTCTTC. Protein product: CASSDPGQGGNEQFF.

This chain uses TRBV4-2 with TRBJ2-5, with 10 bases lining up with TRBD2. Germline V gene sequence: CDR1 LGHNA, CDR2 YNFKEQ. The CDR3 sequence is 17 residues long. V gave up 0 bases and J gave up 7 bases; unmatched junction bases: 11. CDR3 sequence reads: CASSQELASSGSGTQYF. CDR3 sequence (DNA): TGTGCCAGCAGCCAAGAACTGGCTTCTAGCGGGAGTGGGACCCAGTACTTC.